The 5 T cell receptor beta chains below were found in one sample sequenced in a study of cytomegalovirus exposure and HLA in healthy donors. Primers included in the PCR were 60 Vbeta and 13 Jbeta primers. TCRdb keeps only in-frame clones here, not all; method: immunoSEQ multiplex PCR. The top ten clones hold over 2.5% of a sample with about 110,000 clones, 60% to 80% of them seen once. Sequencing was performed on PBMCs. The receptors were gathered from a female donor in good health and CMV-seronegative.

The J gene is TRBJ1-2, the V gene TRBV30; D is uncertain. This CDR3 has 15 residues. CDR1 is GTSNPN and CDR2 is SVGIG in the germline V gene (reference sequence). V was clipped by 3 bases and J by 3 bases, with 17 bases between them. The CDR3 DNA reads TGTGCCTGGAGACAGAAATCCACATTTTACTATGGCTACACCTTC. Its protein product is CAWRQKSTFYYGYTF.

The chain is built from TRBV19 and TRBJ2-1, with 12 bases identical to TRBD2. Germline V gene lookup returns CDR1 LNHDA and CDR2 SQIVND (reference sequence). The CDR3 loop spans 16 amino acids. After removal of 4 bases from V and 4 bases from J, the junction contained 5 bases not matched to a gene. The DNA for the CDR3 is TGTGCCAGTAGTACTAGCGGGAGGGCCAGGTACAATGAGCAGTTCTTC. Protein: CASSTSGRARYNEQFF.

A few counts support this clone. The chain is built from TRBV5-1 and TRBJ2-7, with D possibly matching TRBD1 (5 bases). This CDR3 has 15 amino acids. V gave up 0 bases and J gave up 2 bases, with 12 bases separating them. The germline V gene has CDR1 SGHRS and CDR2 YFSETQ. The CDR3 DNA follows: TGCGCCAGCAGCTTGGTAGGGGCGCCCGCCTACGAGCAGTACTTC. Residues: CASSLVGAPAYEQYF.

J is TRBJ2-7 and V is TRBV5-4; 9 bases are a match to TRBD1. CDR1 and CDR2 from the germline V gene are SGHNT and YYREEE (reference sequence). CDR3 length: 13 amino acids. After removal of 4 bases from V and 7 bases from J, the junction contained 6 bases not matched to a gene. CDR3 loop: CASSLGQGQEQYF. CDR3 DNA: TGTGCCAGCAGCCTCGGACAGGGGCAGGAGCAGTACTTC.

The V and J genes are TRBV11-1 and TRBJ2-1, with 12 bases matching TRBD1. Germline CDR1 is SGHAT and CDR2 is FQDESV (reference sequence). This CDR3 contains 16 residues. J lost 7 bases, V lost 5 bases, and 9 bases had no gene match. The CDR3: CASSQSGTGGWNEQFF. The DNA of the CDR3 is TGTGCCAGCAGCCAGTCCGGGACAGGGGGCTGGAATGAGCAGTTCTTC.